The 14 T cell receptor beta chains below come from one sample, sequenced in a study of blood T cell repertoires in COVID-19. Here immunoSEQ multiplex PCR was the method, and the copy in TCRdb shows in-frame clones only, minus some. The repertoire holds some 240,000 clones, around 84% seen once, with more than 1.5% in the top ten. The material sequenced was peripheral blood. The receptors come from a woman between 40 and 55 years old who had recovered from COVID-19.

The gene calls are TRBV11-3 and TRBJ2-6; 7 nucleotides agree with TRBD2. V was clipped by 3 bases and J by 2 bases; unmatched bases: 10. The CDR3 covers 18 residues. The V gene's germline CDR1 is SGHNT and CDR2 YENEEA. The CDR3 sequence: CASSFALWGGTGANVLTF. The CDR3 nucleotides are TGTGCCAGCAGCTTCGCTCTATGGGGGGGTACTGGGGCCAACGTCCTGACTTTC.

This chain links TRBV7-9 with TRBJ1-4; D gene unclear. This CDR3 spans 15 amino acids. Trimming pared 1 base from V and 12 bases from J, leaving 18 bases between. Germline assignment: CDR1 SEHNR and CDR2 FQNEAQ (reference sequence). In DNA, the CDR3 is TGTGCCAGCAGCTTAGGCCAGGATTTAATGAATCAACTGTTTTTT. Translating gives CASSLGQDLMNQLFF.

The rearrangement uses TRBV6-5 and TRBJ1-2; D gene ambiguous. From germline, CDR1 is MNHEY and CDR2 SVGAGI. This CDR3 has 16 residues. Trimming took off 0 bases at V and 6 bases at J, with 17 bases between the two ends. Written as DNA, the CDR3 is TGTGCCAGCAGTTACTCGGTACGGGGTGATAGGGATGGCTACACCTTC. The encoded protein is CASSYSVRGDRDGYTF.

This clone was detected a few times. The rearrangement joins TRBV7-8 to TRBJ1-1; possibly TRBD1 for D (6 bases). Trimming cost V 7 bases and J 4 bases, with 25 bases left between them. The CDR3 has 17 amino acids. Germline V gives CDR1 SGHVS, CDR2 FQNEAQ. The CDR3 sequence: CASNRDADRLISTEAFF. The CDR3 bases are TGTGCCAGCAACCGAGATGCTGACAGGCTCATTAGCACTGAAGCTTTCTTT.

The chain employs TRBV28 and TRBJ2-1; 11 nucleotides agree with TRBD1. V shed 8 bases, J shed 4 bases, and the junction held 10 bases outside the gene matches. This CDR3 contains 16 residues. Germline CDR1 and CDR2: MDHEN and SYDVKM. The CDR3 spells CASENRDRGGYNEQFF. The CDR3 nucleotides read TGTGCCAGCGAGAACCGGGACAGGGGGGGTTACAATGAGCAGTTCTTC.

The chain combines TRBV5-1 with TRBJ1-2; 10 bases line up with TRBD1. Germline-derived CDR1 and CDR2 are SGHRS and YFSETQ. This CDR3 region has 15 residues. V shed 2 bases and J 3 bases; nucleotides not matched to a gene: 4. CDR3 sequence reads: CASSFLTGGDYGYTF. The CDR3 DNA reads TGCGCCAGCAGCTTTTTGACAGGGGGCGACTATGGCTACACCTTC.

This chain joins TRBV2 and TRBJ1-5; 7 bases fit TRBD1. Germline V gives CDR1 SNHLY, CDR2 FYNNEI. After removal of 8 bases from V and 3 bases from J, the junction contained 4 bases not matched to a gene. This CDR3 comprises 13 residues. The CDR3 sequence is CASGGQNNQPQHF. CDR3 DNA sequence: TGTGCCAGCGGGGGACAGAACAATCAGCCCCAGCATTTT.

The rearrangement uses TRBV15 and TRBJ2-1, with 7 bases aligning to TRBD2. Germline CDR1 is LNHNV and CDR2 is YYDKDF (reference sequence). This CDR3 comprises 15 residues. V lost 5 bases, J lost 6 bases, and 10 bases stayed unmatched. CDR3 protein: CATSEVRLAGNEQFF. The DNA for the CDR3 is TGTGCCACCAGCGAGGTTAGACTAGCTGGCAATGAGCAGTTCTTC.

The J gene is TRBJ1-6, the V gene TRBV5-1; D is uncertain. Germline V gene data show CDR1 as SGHRS and CDR2 as YFSETQ. V was trimmed by 2 bases and J by 8 bases, leaving 11 bases between them. This CDR3 has 14 residues. The CDR3 is CASSFGMIDSPLHF. The CDR3, as DNA: TGCGCCAGCAGCTTCGGTATGATTGATTCACCCCTCCACTTT.

The chain employs TRBV28 and TRBJ2-6; D might be TRBD1 (6 bases). This CDR3 region has 16 residues. Germline CDR1 is MDHEN and CDR2 is SYDVKM. V lost 7 bases, J lost 0 bases, and 13 bases lay in between. CDR3 protein: CASNQDRHSGANVLTF. The CDR3 DNA follows: TGTGCCAGCAACCAAGACAGGCACTCTGGGGCCAACGTCCTGACTTTC.

There are a few counts of this clone. The rearrangement uses TRBV7-9 and TRBJ1-4, with a weak D call TRBD1 (5 bases). Germline V CDR1 and CDR2: SEHNR, FQNEAQ (reference sequence). This CDR3 comprises 10 residues. The ends were cut back, 10 bases at V and 7 bases at J, with 7 bases in the middle. The CDR3 nucleotides read TGTGCCATCCAGGGTGAAAAACTGTTTTTT. Residues: CAIQGEKLFF.

This clone turned up a few times. This rearrangement joins TRBV5-1 to TRBJ2-3; TRBD1 matches 9 bases. The CDR3 runs 16 residues. V dropped 3 bases and J dropped 4; count of bases not matched to a gene: 9. Germline CDR1 and CDR2: SGHRS and YFSETQ. Here the CDR3 reads CASSSTGTGLPDTQYF. In nucleotides, the CDR3 is TGCGCCAGCAGCTCTACCGGGACAGGGTTGCCAGATACGCAGTATTTT.

The V call is TRBV21-1, the J call TRBJ2-5; the table's D call of TRBD1 was not tested on the DNA. TRBV21-1 constitutes a pseudogene. CDR3 length: 15 residues. CDR3 residues: CASSRDRGHQETQYF. CDR3 nucleotide sequence: TGTGCCAGCAGCCGGGACAGGGGCCACCAAGAGACCCAGTACTTC.

The chain has TRBV6-5 and TRBJ2-6; 9 positions match TRBD1. With V trimmed by 6 bases and J by 2 bases, 2 bases remained unmatched. Germline CDR1 reads MNHEY; CDR2 reads SVGAGI. The CDR3 totals 15 residues. The CDR3 spells CASSRQGAGANVLTF. The CDR3 region has the DNA TGTGCCAGCAGCCGACAGGGGGCTGGGGCCAACGTCCTGACTTTC.